This is a list of T cell receptor beta chains from one sample in a study of blood T cell repertoires in COVID-19. Clones were sequenced by immunoSEQ multiplex PCR, and TCRdb holds only the in-frame ones, with some missing. The sample contains more than 95,000 clones, roughly 80% of which appear only once. Sequencing was performed on peripheral blood. The origin of the receptors is a man aged 60-69 years with acute or convalescent COVID-19. Both conserved end residues are part of each CDR3. The D gene is left open where the match is weak. Clone size is given for some rows only: seen once, a few or many times, or a class if the clone is expanded.

DNA: TGTGCCAGCAGCTCAAGAGCCCAAGAGACCCAGTACTTC
CDR3: CASSSRAQETQYF
J: TRBJ2-5
length: 13
D: NA
size: NA
V: TRBV11-3

DNA: TGTGCCAGCAGCTATAAGCAGGGATTTCCGAACACCGGGGAGCTGTTTTTT
CDR3: CASSYKQGFPNTGELFF
J: TRBJ2-2
length: 17
D: NA
size: NA
V: TRBV7-8

DNA: TGCGCCAGCAGCCAAGAGCACAGGAACCCTGGAAACACCATATATTTT
CDR3: CASSQEHRNPGNTIYF
J: TRBJ1-3
length: 16
D: NA
size: few
V: TRBV4-1

DNA: TGTGCCATCAGACGGACTAGCGGGAGGTACGAGCAGTACTTC
CDR3: CAIRRTSGRYEQYF
J: TRBJ2-7
length: 14
D: TRBD2
size: NA
V: TRBV10-3

DNA: TGTGCCAGCAGTCCCCGACAGGGTGGGACCTACAATGAGCAGTTCTTC
CDR3: CASSPRQGGTYNEQFF
J: TRBJ2-1
length: 16
D: TRBD1
size: NA
V: TRBV27

DNA: TGTGCCAGCAGCTTGGGGACAAAAGGAGCTTTCTTT
CDR3: CASSLGTKGAFF
J: TRBJ1-1
length: 12
D: NA
size: NA
V: TRBV5-4

DNA: TGCGCCAGCAGACTGTCAGCGGGAGCTGAGCAGTTCTTC
CDR3: CASRLSAGAEQFF
J: TRBJ2-1
length: 13
D: TRBD2
size: NA
V: TRBV10-2

DNA: TGCGCCAGCAGCTTCCTCGGGACAGGTTTTTACGAGCAGTACTTC
CDR3: CASSFLGTGFYEQYF
J: TRBJ2-7
length: 15
D: TRBD1
size: NA
V: TRBV5-1

DNA: TGTGCCAGCAGCCAGACAGGGGGATGGGGCTACACCTTC
CDR3: CASSQTGGWGYTF
J: TRBJ1-2
length: 13
D: TRBD1
size: NA
V: TRBV7-9

DNA: TGTGCCAGCTCACCACCCGAGAGAAATGAGCAGTTCTTC
CDR3: CASSPPERNEQFF
J: TRBJ2-1
length: 13
D: NA
size: NA
V: TRBV18

DNA: TGCGCCAGCAGCTTGGGTCCCAGGGAGGGCACTGAAGCTTTCTTT
CDR3: CASSLGPREGTEAFF
J: TRBJ1-1
length: 15
D: NA
size: NA
V: TRBV5-1

DNA: TGTGCCAGTAGTATTCGCGGGAGTGGCTACACCTTC
CDR3: CASSIRGSGYTF
J: TRBJ1-2
length: 12
D: NA
size: NA
V: TRBV19

DNA: TGTGCCAGCACCCCGGACAGTTCCTACGAGCAGTACTTC
CDR3: CASTPDSSYEQYF
J: TRBJ2-7
length: 13
D: NA
size: once
V: TRBV6-2/TRBV6-3

DNA: TGTGCCGGGGGGATTTTGACAGGGAGCACCGGGGAGCTGTTTTTT
CDR3: CAGGILTGSTGELFF
J: TRBJ2-2
length: 15
D: NA
size: NA
V: TRBV30

DNA: TGTGCCTGGAGTGTGCGGGGACGGATGAATGAAAAACTGTTTTTT
CDR3: CAWSVRGRMNEKLFF
J: TRBJ1-4
length: 15
D: NA
size: NA
V: TRBV30

DNA: TGTGCCAGCAGTGAAATACCGGACATCGTCTCCTACGAGCAGTACTTC
CDR3: CASSEIPDIVSYEQYF
J: TRBJ2-7
length: 16
D: NA
size: NA
V: TRBV2

DNA: TGTGCCAGCAGCTCCACAGGGGGCACCCTCCACTTT
CDR3: CASSSTGGTLHF
J: TRBJ1-6
length: 12
D: TRBD1
size: NA
V: TRBV11-2

DNA: TGTGCCAGCAGCCCCGGACTAGCGGCATTCTCCTACGAGCAGTACTTC
CDR3: CASSPGLAAFSYEQYF
J: TRBJ2-7
length: 16
D: TRBD2
size: NA
V: TRBV3-1/TRBV3-2

DNA: TGTGCCAGCAGCCCGGGAGAATCGGGGAACACTGAAGCTTTCTTT
CDR3: CASSPGESGNTEAFF
J: TRBJ1-1
length: 15
D: NA
size: NA
V: TRBV5-4

DNA: TGTGCCAGTAGTAGCCCCGCCCGCTTGGGCGAAAAACTGTTTTTT
CDR3: CASSSPARLGEKLFF
J: TRBJ1-4
length: 15
D: NA
size: once
V: TRBV19

DNA: TGCGCCAGCAGCTTAGGGGTGAGCAATCAGCCCCAGCATTTT
CDR3: CASSLGVSNQPQHF
J: TRBJ1-5
length: 14
D: NA
size: few
V: TRBV5-1

DNA: TGCGCCAGCAGCTTGTCTCTCTCTGGAAACACCATATATTTT
CDR3: CASSLSLSGNTIYF
J: TRBJ1-3
length: 14
D: NA
size: NA
V: TRBV5-1

DNA: TGTGCCAGCAGCCGGAGCGTTAGGGACAGGGGGAATGGCTACACCTTC
CDR3: CASSRSVRDRGNGYTF
J: TRBJ1-2
length: 16
D: TRBD1
size: NA
V: TRBV7-6

DNA: TGTGCCAGCAGCTTAGCAGCGGGACAGGAGAATCAGCCCCAGCATTTT
CDR3: CASSLAAGQENQPQHF
J: TRBJ1-5
length: 16
D: TRBD1
size: NA
V: TRBV7-8

DNA: TGTGCCACCAGTGATTTGAACGTTCGGTCTACGCAGTATTTT
CDR3: CATSDLNVRSTQYF
J: TRBJ2-3
length: 14
D: NA
size: NA
V: TRBV24-1

DNA: TGTGCCAGCAGCTTGGAGGTAGCGGCAGATACGCAGTATTTT
CDR3: CASSLEVAADTQYF
J: TRBJ2-3
length: 14
D: NA
size: NA
V: TRBV7-2

DNA: TGTGCCACCAGCAGAGCTAGGTCCTTGGATACGCAGTATTTT
CDR3: CATSRARSLDTQYF
J: TRBJ2-3
length: 14
D: NA
size: NA
V: TRBV15

DNA: TGTGCCAGCAGCTTGACTAGCGGGATCCGAGAGACCCAGTACTTC
CDR3: CASSLTSGIRETQYF
J: TRBJ2-5
length: 15
D: TRBD2
size: NA
V: TRBV7-2

DNA: TGTGCCAGCAGCTTAATCCTCGGGCAGCCCCAGCATTTT
CDR3: CASSLILGQPQHF
J: TRBJ1-5
length: 13
D: NA
size: NA
V: TRBV7-2

DNA: TGCAGCGGGCGGGAGGGGTCTGGTGACAATGAGCAGTTCTTC
CDR3: CSGREGSGDNEQFF
J: TRBJ2-1
length: 14
D: TRBD2
size: NA
V: TRBV29-1

DNA: TGTGCCAGCTCACCCATTGCAACTAATGAAAAACTGTTTTTT
CDR3: CASSPIATNEKLFF
J: TRBJ1-4
length: 14
D: NA
size: NA
V: TRBV18

DNA: TGCAGCGTTGTTGGGGACAGCGAAAAACTGTTTTTT
CDR3: CSVVGDSEKLFF
J: TRBJ1-4
length: 12
D: TRBD1
size: few
V: TRBV29-1

DNA: TGTGCCAGCAGCCCCTCGGGACAGCCCTACGAGCAGTACTTC
CDR3: CASSPSGQPYEQYF
J: TRBJ2-7
length: 14
D: TRBD1
size: NA
V: TRBV5-4

DNA: TGTGCCACCAGTGCACGCAGCGTCACAGATACGCAGTATTTT
CDR3: CATSARSVTDTQYF
J: TRBJ2-3
length: 14
D: NA
size: NA
V: TRBV24-1